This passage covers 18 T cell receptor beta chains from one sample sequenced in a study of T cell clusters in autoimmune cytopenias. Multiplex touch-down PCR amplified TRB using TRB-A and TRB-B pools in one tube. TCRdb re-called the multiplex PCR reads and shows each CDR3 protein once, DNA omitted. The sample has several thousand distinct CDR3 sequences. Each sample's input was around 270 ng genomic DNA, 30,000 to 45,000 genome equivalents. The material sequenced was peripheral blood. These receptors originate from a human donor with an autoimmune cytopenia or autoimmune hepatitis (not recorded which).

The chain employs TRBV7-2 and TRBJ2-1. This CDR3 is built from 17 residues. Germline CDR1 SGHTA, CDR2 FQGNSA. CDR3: CASSLTQAASSYNEQFF. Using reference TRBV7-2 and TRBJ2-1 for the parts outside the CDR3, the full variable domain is GAGVSQSPSNKVTEKGKDVELRCDPISGHTALYWYRQSLGQGLEFLIYFQGNSAPDKSGLPSDRFSAERTGGSVSTLTIQRTQQEDSAVYLCASSLTQAASSYNEQFFGPGTRLTVL.

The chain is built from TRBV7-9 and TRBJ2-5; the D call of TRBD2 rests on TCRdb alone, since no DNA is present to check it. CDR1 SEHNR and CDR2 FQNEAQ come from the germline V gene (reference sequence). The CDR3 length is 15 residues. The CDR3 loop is CASRPTSGSSETQYF.

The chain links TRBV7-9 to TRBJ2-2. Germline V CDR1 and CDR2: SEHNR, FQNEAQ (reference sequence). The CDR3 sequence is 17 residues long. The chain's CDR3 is CASSLALRTANTGELFF.

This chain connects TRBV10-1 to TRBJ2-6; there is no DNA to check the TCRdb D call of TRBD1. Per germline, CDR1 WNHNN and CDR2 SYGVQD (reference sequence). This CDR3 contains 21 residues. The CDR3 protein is CASARDGPGRDRESGANVLTF.

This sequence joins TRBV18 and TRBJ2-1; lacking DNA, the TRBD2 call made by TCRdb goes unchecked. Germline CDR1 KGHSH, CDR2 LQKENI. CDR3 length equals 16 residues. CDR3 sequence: CASSPGIGGIYNEQFF.

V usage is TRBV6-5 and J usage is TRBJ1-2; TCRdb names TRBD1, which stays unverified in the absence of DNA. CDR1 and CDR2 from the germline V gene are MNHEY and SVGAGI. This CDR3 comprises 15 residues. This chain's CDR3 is CASQEGQDLFYGYTF.

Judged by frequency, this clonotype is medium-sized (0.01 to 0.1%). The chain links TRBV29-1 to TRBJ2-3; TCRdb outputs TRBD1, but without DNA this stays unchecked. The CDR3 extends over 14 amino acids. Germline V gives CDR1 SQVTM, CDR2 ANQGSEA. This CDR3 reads CSGGQGAISDTQYF.

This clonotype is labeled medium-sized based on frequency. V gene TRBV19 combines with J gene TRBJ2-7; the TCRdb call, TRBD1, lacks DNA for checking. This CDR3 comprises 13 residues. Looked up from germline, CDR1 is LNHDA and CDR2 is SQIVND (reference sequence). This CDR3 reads CASGRTGAYEQYF.

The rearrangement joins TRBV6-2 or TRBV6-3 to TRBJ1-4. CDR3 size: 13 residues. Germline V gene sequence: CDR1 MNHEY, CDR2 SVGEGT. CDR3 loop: CASSNPVGEKLFF.

The CDR3 loop is CASSSRDGNSGANVLTF. The V gene is TRBV6-5, the J gene TRBJ2-6; TCRdb outputs TRBD1, but without DNA this stays unchecked. The CDR3 runs 17 residues. Germline V lookup: CDR1 MNHEY, CDR2 SVGAGI.

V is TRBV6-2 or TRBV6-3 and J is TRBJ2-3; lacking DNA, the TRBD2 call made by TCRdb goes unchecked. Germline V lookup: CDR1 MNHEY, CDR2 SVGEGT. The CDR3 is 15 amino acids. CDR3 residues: CASSRAGASTDTQYF.

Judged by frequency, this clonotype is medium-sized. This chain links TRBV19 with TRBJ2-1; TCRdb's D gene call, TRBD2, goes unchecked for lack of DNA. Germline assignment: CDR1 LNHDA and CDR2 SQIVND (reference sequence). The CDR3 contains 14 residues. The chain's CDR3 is CASTRAGGYNEQFF. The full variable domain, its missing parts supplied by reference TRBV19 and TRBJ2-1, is DGGITQSPKYLFRKEGQNVTLSCEQNLNHDAMYWYRQDPGQGLRLIYYSQIVNDFQKGDIAEGYSVSREKKESFPLTVTSAQKNPTAFYLCASTRAGGYNEQFFGPGTRLTVL.

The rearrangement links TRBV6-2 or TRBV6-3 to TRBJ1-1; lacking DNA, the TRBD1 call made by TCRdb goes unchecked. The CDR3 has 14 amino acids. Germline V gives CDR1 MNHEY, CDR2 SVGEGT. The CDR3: CASSRQGRDTEAFF.

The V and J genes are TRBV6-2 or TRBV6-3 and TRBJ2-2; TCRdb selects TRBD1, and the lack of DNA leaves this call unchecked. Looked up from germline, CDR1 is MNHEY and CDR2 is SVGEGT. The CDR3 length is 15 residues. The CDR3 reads CASSYPVSGTGELFF.

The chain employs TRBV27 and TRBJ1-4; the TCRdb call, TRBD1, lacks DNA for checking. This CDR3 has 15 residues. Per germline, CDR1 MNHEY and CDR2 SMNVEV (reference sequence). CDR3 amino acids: CASSPTTGVGEKLFF.

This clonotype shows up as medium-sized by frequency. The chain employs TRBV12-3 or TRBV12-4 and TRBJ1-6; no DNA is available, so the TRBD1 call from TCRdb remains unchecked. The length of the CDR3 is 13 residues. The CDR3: CASQGPRHSPLHF.

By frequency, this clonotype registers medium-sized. The CDR3 spells CASSLSNRDRENGELFF. The chain combines TRBV27 with TRBJ2-2; TCRdb proposes TRBD1, but this gene call is untestable without DNA. The germline CDR1 and CDR2 sequences are MNHEY and SMNVEV (reference sequence). The CDR3 has 17 residues.

The CDR3: CASSSAMGHTAYEQYF. The rearrangement uses TRBV6-5 and TRBJ2-7; TCRdb's D call of TRBD1 is untestable without DNA. This CDR3 comprises 16 residues. Germline lookup yields CDR1 MNHEY and CDR2 SVGAGI.